This entry features one T cell receptor beta chain sequence. Its antigen is not identified. The record originates from a study of blood T cells in healthy people across ages. Points from the study as a whole: Versus aged donors, long-lived donors had higher diversity and more naive CD4+ cells. The donors' CMV status was not determined, possibly confounding changes in expanded clonotypes.

A second PCR of 7 to 11 cycles used a sample-barcoded 5' primer and a J-beta primer mix. Each CDR3 protein is one row after TCRdb ran MiXCR on the 5' RACE reads. The sample gives 850,000 to 950,000 distinct CDR3 sequences, less than 35% of which show up once; around 16% is in the top ten. Donation came from healthy Caucasian individuals in Russia who were aged about 6 to 95. Germline V gives CDR1 SQVTM, CDR2 ANQGSEA. Trimming cost V 4 bases and J 7 bases; bases outside gene matches: 9. The CDR3 runs to 14 residues. The sequenced sample was blood. The receptor was derived from a woman of 80 years or more in good health. V is TRBV29-1 and J is TRBJ1-2; TRBD1 matches at 10 bases. This chain's CDR3 is CSVASLWDRGGYTF. CDR3 DNA sequence: TGCAGCGTTGCCTCCCTCTGGGACAGGGGTGGCTACACCTTC.